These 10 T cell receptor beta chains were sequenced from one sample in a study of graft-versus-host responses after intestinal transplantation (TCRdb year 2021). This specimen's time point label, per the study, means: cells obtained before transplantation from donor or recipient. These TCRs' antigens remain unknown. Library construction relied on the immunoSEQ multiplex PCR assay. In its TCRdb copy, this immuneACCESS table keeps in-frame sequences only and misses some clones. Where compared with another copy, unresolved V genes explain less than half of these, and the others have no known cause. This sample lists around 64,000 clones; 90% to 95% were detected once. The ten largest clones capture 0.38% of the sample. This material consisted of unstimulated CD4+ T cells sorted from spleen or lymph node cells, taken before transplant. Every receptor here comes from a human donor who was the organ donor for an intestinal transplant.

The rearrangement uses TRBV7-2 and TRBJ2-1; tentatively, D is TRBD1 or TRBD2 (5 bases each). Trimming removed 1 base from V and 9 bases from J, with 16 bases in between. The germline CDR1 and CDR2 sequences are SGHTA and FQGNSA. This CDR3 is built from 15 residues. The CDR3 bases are TGTGCCAGCAGCTTAGTTTGGGGGTTTATCGGTGAGCAGTTCTTC. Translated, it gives CASSLVWGFIGEQFF.

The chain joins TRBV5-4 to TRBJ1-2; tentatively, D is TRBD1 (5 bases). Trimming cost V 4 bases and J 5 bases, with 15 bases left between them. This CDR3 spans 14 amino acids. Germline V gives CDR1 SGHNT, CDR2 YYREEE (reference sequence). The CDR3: CASSPRGAVYGYTF. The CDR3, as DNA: TGTGCCAGCAGCCCTAGAGGGGCAGTGTATGGCTACACCTTC.

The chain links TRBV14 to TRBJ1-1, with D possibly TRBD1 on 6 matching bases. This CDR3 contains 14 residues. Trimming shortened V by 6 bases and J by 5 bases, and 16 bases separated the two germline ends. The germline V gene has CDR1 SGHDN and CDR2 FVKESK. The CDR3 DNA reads TGTGCCAGCAGGCTTACAGGGAGCACAACTGAAGCTTTCTTT. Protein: CASRLTGSTTEAFF.

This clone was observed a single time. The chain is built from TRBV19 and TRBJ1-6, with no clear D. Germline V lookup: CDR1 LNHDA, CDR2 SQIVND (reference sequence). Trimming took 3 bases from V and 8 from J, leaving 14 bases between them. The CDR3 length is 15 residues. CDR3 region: CASSIRVGRYSPLHF. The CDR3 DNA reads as TGTGCCAGTAGTATTCGGGTAGGGAGGTATTCACCCCTCCACTTT.

The CDR3 region has the DNA TGTGCCAGCAGCCAGGGACAAGAGACCCAGTACTTC. This codes for CASSQGQETQYF. This chain connects TRBV6-5 to TRBJ2-5, with D tentatively TRBD1 (5 bases). Trimming left V 6 bases short and J 2 bases short, with 7 bases between. Germline assignment: CDR1 MNHEY and CDR2 SVGAGI. This CDR3 spans 12 amino acids.

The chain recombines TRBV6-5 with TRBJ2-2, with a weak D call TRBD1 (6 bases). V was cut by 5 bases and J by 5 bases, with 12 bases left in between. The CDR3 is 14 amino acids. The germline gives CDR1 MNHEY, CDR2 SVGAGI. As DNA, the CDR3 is TGTGCCAGCAGTAATCTAGGGGGTACCGGGGAGCTGTTTTTT. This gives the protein CASSNLGGTGELFF.

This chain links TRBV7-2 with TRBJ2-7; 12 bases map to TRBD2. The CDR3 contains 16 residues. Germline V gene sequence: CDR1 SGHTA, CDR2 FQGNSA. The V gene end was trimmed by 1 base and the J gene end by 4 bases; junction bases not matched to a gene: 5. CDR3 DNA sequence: TGTGCCAGCAGCTTAGGACTAGCGGGGGCGACTTACGAGCAGTACTTC. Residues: CASSLGLAGATYEQYF.

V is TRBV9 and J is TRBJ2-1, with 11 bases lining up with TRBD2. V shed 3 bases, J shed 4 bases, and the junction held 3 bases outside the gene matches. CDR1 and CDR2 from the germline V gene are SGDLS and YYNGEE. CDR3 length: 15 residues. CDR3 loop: CASSERLAGYNEQFF. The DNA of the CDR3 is TGTGCCAGCAGCGAGCGACTAGCGGGGTACAATGAGCAGTTCTTC.

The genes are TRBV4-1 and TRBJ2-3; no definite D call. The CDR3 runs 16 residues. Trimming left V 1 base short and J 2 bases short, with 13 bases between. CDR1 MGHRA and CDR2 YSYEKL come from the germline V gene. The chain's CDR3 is CASSQGSQSLTDTQYF. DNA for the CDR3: TGCGCCAGCAGCCAAGGGTCCCAAAGCCTCACAGATACGCAGTATTTT.

The DNA for the CDR3 is TGCAGCGCGACAGGGGGCGCAGTAGATACGCAGTATTTT. Amino acid sequence: CSATGGAVDTQYF. The chain combines TRBV29-1 with TRBJ2-3; 10 bases line up with TRBD1. CDR1 is SQVTM, CDR2 ANQGSEA, per germline. CDR3 length: 13 amino acids. Trimming took 7 bases from V and 5 from J; bases not matched to a gene: 6.